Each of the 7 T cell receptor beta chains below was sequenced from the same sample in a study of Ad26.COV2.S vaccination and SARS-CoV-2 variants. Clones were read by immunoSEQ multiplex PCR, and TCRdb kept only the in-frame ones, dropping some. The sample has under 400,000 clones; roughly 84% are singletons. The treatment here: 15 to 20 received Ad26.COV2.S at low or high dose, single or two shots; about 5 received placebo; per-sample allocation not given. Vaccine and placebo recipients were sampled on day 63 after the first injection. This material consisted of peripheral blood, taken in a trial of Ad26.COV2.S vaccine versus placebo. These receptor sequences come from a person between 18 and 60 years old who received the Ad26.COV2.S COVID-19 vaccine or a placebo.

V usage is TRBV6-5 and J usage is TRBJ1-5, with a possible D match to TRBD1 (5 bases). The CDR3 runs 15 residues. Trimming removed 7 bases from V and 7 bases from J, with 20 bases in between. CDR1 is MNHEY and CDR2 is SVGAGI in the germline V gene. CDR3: CASKLGGGTGQPQHF. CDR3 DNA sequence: TGTGCCAGCAAACTCGGAGGAGGGACCGGGCAGCCCCAGCATTTT.

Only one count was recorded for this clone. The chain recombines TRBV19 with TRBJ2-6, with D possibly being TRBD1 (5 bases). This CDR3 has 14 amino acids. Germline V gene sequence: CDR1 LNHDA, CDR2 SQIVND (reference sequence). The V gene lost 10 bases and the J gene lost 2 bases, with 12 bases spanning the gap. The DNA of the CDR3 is TGTGCCACTACCGTAGGGGCTGGGGCCAACGTCCTGACTTTC. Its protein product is CATTVGAGANVLTF.

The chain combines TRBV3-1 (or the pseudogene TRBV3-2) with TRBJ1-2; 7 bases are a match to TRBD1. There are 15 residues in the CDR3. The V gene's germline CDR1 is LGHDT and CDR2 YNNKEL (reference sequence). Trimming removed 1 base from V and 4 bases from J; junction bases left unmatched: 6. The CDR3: CASSQARGGVYGYTF. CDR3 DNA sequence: TGTGCCAGCAGCCAAGCCCGAGGGGGCGTCTATGGCTACACCTTC.

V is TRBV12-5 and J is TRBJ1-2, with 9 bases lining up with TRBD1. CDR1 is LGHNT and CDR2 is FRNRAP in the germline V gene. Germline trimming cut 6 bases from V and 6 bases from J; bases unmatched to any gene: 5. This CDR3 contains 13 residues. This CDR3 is CASGQQGADGYTF. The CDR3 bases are TGTGCTAGTGGGCAACAGGGGGCTGATGGCTACACCTTC.

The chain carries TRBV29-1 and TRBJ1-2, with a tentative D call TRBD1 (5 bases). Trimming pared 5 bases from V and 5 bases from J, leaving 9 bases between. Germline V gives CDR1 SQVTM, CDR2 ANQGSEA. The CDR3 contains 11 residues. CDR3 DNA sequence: TGCAGCGTTTTCGGGGGGTATGGCTACACCTTC. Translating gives CSVFGGYGYTF.

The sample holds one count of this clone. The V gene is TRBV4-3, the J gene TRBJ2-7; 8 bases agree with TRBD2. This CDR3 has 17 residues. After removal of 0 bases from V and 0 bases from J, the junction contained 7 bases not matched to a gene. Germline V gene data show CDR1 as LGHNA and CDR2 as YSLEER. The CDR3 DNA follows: TGCGCCAGCAGCCAAGATATCGGGAGGGGGGTCTCCTACGAGCAGTACTTC. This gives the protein CASSQDIGRGVSYEQYF.

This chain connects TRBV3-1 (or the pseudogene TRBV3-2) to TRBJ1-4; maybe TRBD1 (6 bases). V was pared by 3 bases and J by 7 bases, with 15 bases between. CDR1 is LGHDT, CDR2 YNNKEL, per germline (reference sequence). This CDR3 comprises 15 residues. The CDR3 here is CASSHGGGRIEKLFF. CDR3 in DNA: TGTGCCAGCAGCCATGGGGGGGGGCGCATTGAAAAACTGTTTTTT.